The entry below describes one TCR beta chain. Its antigen is unknown. Trimming removed 3 bases from V and 6 bases from J; junction bases left unmatched: 6. This CDR3 is 15 amino acids long. CDR1 and CDR2 from the germline V gene are GTSNPN and SVGIG (reference sequence). Primers included in the PCR were 60 Vbeta and 13 Jbeta primers. Method: immunoSEQ multiplex PCR; TCRdb's copy keeps in-frame clones and lacks some. There are some 150,000 clones in the sample; around 79% occur only once, and over 0.6% lies in the top ten. This sample was taken from a study of cytomegalovirus exposure and HLA in healthy donors. Findings of the study overall: The listing of 150 or so TCR beta chains classed them as cytomegalovirus-associated. Highly shared variants forming one cluster were likely a sequencing artifact. Per published accounts, TCR beta sequences correctly predicted the HLA-A and HLA-B alleles of most subjects.

The chain couples TRBV30 to TRBJ1-6; 9 bases are shared with TRBD1. The sample taken for sequencing was PBMCs. The sequence derives from a male donor in good health and CMV-seronegative. The CDR3 coding sequence is TGTGCCTGGAGGAATTTGGGACAGGGTAATTCACCCCTCCACTTT. It specifies CAWRNLGQGNSPLHF.